A selection of T cell receptor beta chains follows, all from one sample in a study of technical replicates of blood from four donors. Profiling relied on immunoSEQ multiplex PCR, and the TCRdb table lists in-frame clones only, not all of them. The sample yields around 76,000 clones, 75% to 95% seen once. The sample was T cells isolated from PBMCs. The receptors here all came from a human donor in good health. The CDR3 runs from the conserved cysteine through the conserved F or W.

>TRBV7-9|TRBJ2-2
CASSPTTGIKMNTGELFF
>TRBV5-1|TRBJ2-3
CASSVGGASTDTQYF
>TRBV6-4|TRBJ2-3
CASRHRGGQYF
>TRBV28|TRBJ1-4
CASGRVRGNEKLFF
>TRBV29-1|TRBJ2-1
CSSVIGGPADEQFF
>TRBV5-8|TRBJ2-6
CASSLGWTYGANVLTF
>TRBV5-4|TRBJ2-5
CASSLAGETQYF
>TRBV25-1|TRBJ1-2
CASSDDSGRGYTF
>TRBV2|TRBJ2-1
CASWTGGLNEQFF
>TRBV19|TRBJ2-3
CASSFGQGVVSTDTQYF
>TRBV5-1|TRBJ1-1
CASSLEQNTEAFF
>TRBV2|TRBJ2-2
CASSGQGAGELFF
>TRBV13|TRBJ2-7
CASRRGTPGYEQYF
>TRBV5-1|TRBJ1-4
CASSFDSTNEKLFF
>TRBV7-8|TRBJ1-5
CASSSGTGGYQPQHF
>TRBV11-3|TRBJ1-2
CASSLTGQGAVYGYTF
>TRBV21-1|TRBJ2-7
CASSKEGLAGGKPPSYEQYF
>TRBV5-4|TRBJ2-5
CASSQKMGEGETQYF
>TRBV25-1|TRBJ2-1
CASRTSPVPAYNEQFF
>TRBV7-9|TRBJ2-1
CASSVDQTSGTYNEQFF
>TRBV7-6|TRBJ1-1
CASSSRELGNTEAFF
>TRBV5-1|TRBJ2-3
CASSLGSRNTDTQYF
>TRBV28|TRBJ2-7
CASSPTTAGGPHEQYF
>TRBV5-1|TRBJ1-4
CASSPQGANGNEKLFF
>TRBV29-1|TRBJ2-3
CSVEKLAGSSTDTQYF
>TRBV11-1|TRBJ2-2
CATSRRGAIAGELFF
>TRBV2|TRBJ1-4
CASSGTGEKLFF
>TRBV29-1|TRBJ2-1
CSANRDRGYNEQFF
>TRBV15|TRBJ1-1
CATSRGGTGNTEAFF
>TRBV28|TRBJ2-4
CASSLSVIQYF
>TRBV28|TRBJ1-2
CASIRTGGNYGYTF
>TRBV11-2|TRBJ2-7
CASSHSDRASYEQYF
>TRBV6-6|TRBJ1-1
CASSYLATEAFF
>TRBV19|TRBJ2-3
CASSADRASTDTQYF